This TCR beta chain came from a study of tumor-infiltrating lymphocytes in glioblastoma multiforme (dated by TCRdb to the late 2010s). For context, the study as a whole: The study tested whether intratumoral genomic heterogeneity fosters TIL diversity by jointly investigating somatic mutations, TIL diversity and immune response activity.

Overall results and qualifications from the work: Because T cells carry unequal numbers of TCR transcripts, RNA-based TCR sequencing may distort clone frequencies. Only one glioblastoma patient was included in the TCR and somatic mutation analysis, limiting generalizability. T cells were not sorted into functional subsets, and such sorting was noted by the authors as a future improvement.

CDR1 and CDR2 are read off the germline V gene as ENHRY and SYGVKD. The trim is 3 bases for V and 5 bases for J, with a gap of 19 bases between the germline ends. The length of the CDR3 is 16 amino acids, counting both ends. Only the CDR3 portion is preserved as DNA: 48 bases, with reading frame beginning at the first base. TCRB libraries were constructed from RNA through three rounds of nested multiplex PCR following a modified ARM-PCR protocol with multiple V-beta primers and a C-beta primer. Starting from approximately 0.51 ug of total RNA, TCRB-specific cDNA was synthesized using ProtoScript II Reverse Transcriptase and a C-beta primer. No unique molecular identifiers were described for the TCRB libraries. In the third PCR, barcodes and adapters were added over around 24 cycles with Deep VentR (exo-) polymerase, after which 250-500 bp bands were gel purified. An Illumina HiSeq 2500 generating 250 bp paired-end reads was used to sequence the TCRB libraries. From the authors' description of their analysis: Reads were cleaned with Trimmomatic, merged with FLASH, assigned V, D and J segments with MiGEC, and analyzed with VDJtools. Repertoire diversity was quantified with the Shannon-Wiener diversity index calculated using VDJtools. In-frame beta chains were kept once TCRdb had trimmed the public reads at Q25 with fastp and called clones with MiXCR. Identical CDR3 protein sequences are pooled into one entry, listed with their most common genes and DNA. None of the V and J calls come from the authors' own analysis; TCRdb made them. The sample table holds some 32,000 distinct CDR3 sequences, of which roughly two thirds were seen once. 33% of the sample is held by the ten biggest clonotypes.

About this clonotype itself: There is no known antigen for this receptor. Lacking the conserved final phenylalanine or tryptophan, this CDR3 likely reflects a read error.

For each of the nine to ten tumor samples, the AllPrep DNA/RNA mini kit was used to purify genomic DNA and total RNA simultaneously. All RNA had OD 260/280 ratios above 1.9 and RNA integrity numbers above 6.5. This sequence originates from a male donor with glioblastoma. This receptor chain uses TRBV10-3 and TRBJ1-2; possibly the D gene is TRBD1, per 5 matching bases. Source material: brain tumor tissue. The base sequence is TGTGCCATCAGTGACCCCACCACACGGGGGGAATATGGCTACACCCTC. It specifies CAISDPTTRGEYGYTL.